Listed below are T cell receptor beta chains from one sample, sequenced in a study of early T cells in non-severe SARS-CoV-2 infection. TCRdb re-called the 5' RACE reads through MiXCR, storing one row per CDR3 protein. The sample lists approximately 70,000 distinct CDR3 sequences; around 12% were seen once. The sequencing sample was made of whole blood. These TCRs come from an adult who was a healthcare worker with PCR-confirmed SARS-CoV-2 infection or an uninfected control (not recorded which). Both conserved end residues are part of each CDR3. The order of the fields is CDR3 protein, CDR3 DNA, clone size, J gene, V gene, D gene. A D gene is named only where the DNA matches it firmly. Clone size is not always given. Where it is, it says once, few, many or a class for expanded clones.

cdr3_aa: CASSPQTGGYEQYF
cdr3_nt: TGTGCCAGCAGCCCGCAAACAGGGGGCTACGAGCAGTACTTC
clone_size: many
j_call: TRBJ2-7
v_call: TRBV7-2
d_call: TRBD1

cdr3_aa: CASSYSRDRSYNEQFF
cdr3_nt: TGTGCCAGCAGCTACTCCCGGGACCGAAGCTACAATGAGCAGTTCTTC
clone_size: few
j_call: TRBJ2-1
v_call: TRBV6-2/TRBV6-3
d_call: .

cdr3_aa: CASSLRGSSYNEQFF
cdr3_nt: TGTGCCAGCAGCCTCCGGGGGAGCTCCTACAATGAGCAGTTCTTC
clone_size: many
j_call: TRBJ2-1
v_call: TRBV6-2/TRBV6-3
d_call: .

cdr3_aa: CASGPDRPLHGYTF
cdr3_nt: TGTGCCAGCGGACCGGACAGGCCGCTTCATGGCTACACCTTC
clone_size: .
j_call: TRBJ1-2
v_call: TRBV7-9
d_call: TRBD1

cdr3_aa: CSVETSGYNEQFF
cdr3_nt: TGCAGTGTGGAGACTAGCGGTTACAATGAGCAGTTCTTC
clone_size: many
j_call: TRBJ2-1
v_call: TRBV20-1
d_call: TRBD2

cdr3_aa: CSARLVGNEQYF
cdr3_nt: TGCAGTGCTAGATTGGTCGGAAACGAGCAGTACTTC
clone_size: .
j_call: TRBJ2-7
v_call: TRBV20-1
d_call: .

cdr3_aa: CASSSGQWGSPLHF
cdr3_nt: TGTGCCAGCAGCTCGGGACAATGGGGTTCACCCCTCCACTTT
clone_size: few
j_call: TRBJ1-6
v_call: TRBV5-6
d_call: .

cdr3_aa: CSVEDFLIPRTDTQYF
cdr3_nt: TGCAGCGTTGAAGATTTCTTGATCCCAAGGACGGATACGCAGTATTTT
clone_size: many
j_call: TRBJ2-3
v_call: TRBV29-1
d_call: .

cdr3_aa: CASSPRNRVPYEQYF
cdr3_nt: TGTGCCAGCAGCCCGCGGAACAGGGTGCCCTACGAGCAGTACTTC
clone_size: few
j_call: TRBJ2-7
v_call: TRBV21-1
d_call: .

cdr3_aa: CASSPQDEKLFF
cdr3_nt: TGTGCCAGCTCACCACAAGATGAAAAACTGTTTTTT
clone_size: many
j_call: TRBJ1-4
v_call: TRBV18
d_call: .

cdr3_aa: CSVDLGGTSYEQYF
cdr3_nt: TGCAGCGTTGATCTTGGGGGAACCTCCTACGAGCAGTACTTC
clone_size: many
j_call: TRBJ2-7
v_call: TRBV29-1
d_call: .

cdr3_aa: CASSAQLGEQYF
cdr3_nt: TGTGCCAGCAGCGCCCAGTTGGGCGAGCAGTACTTC
clone_size: .
j_call: TRBJ2-7
v_call: TRBV7-9
d_call: .

cdr3_aa: CASSLVVTSGANVLTF
cdr3_nt: TGTGCCAGCAGCTTAGTCGTAACCTCTGGGGCCAACGTCCTGACTTTC
clone_size: many
j_call: TRBJ2-6
v_call: TRBV11-2
d_call: .

cdr3_aa: CASSAGTGNSPLHF
cdr3_nt: TGTGCCAGCAGCGCAGGGACAGGGAATTCACCCCTCCACTTT
clone_size: .
j_call: TRBJ1-6
v_call: TRBV9
d_call: TRBD1

cdr3_aa: CASSPRGLDYYGYTF
cdr3_nt: TGTGCCAGCAGCCCCCGAGGGCTAGATTACTATGGCTACACCTTC
clone_size: many
j_call: TRBJ1-2
v_call: TRBV11-2
d_call: .

cdr3_aa: CASSLSGRSQETQYF
cdr3_nt: TGTGCCAGCAGTTTATCGGGTCGCAGCCAAGAGACCCAGTACTTC
clone_size: many
j_call: TRBJ2-5
v_call: TRBV27
d_call: .

cdr3_aa: CASSEWVFTEAFF
cdr3_nt: TGTGCCAGCAGTGAATGGGTATTCACTGAAGCTTTCTTT
clone_size: .
j_call: TRBJ1-1
v_call: TRBV6-1
d_call: .

cdr3_aa: CSAKLGLAGVPYNEQFF
cdr3_nt: TGCAGTGCTAAGCTGGGACTAGCGGGAGTCCCCTACAATGAGCAGTTCTTC
clone_size: many
j_call: TRBJ2-1
v_call: TRBV20-1
d_call: TRBD2

cdr3_aa: CAISADRNTEAFF
cdr3_nt: TGTGCCATCAGTGCTGACCGCAACACTGAAGCTTTCTTT
clone_size: many
j_call: TRBJ1-1
v_call: TRBV10-3
d_call: .

cdr3_aa: CATLGKRDRSAAGELFF
cdr3_nt: TGTGCCACCCTTGGGAAGCGGGATCGTAGTGCAGCCGGGGAGCTGTTTTTT
clone_size: many
j_call: TRBJ2-2
v_call: TRBV11-2
d_call: TRBD2

cdr3_aa: CASSPGTSGIYNEQFF
cdr3_nt: TGTGCCAGCAGTCCAGGGACTAGCGGGATCTACAATGAGCAGTTCTTC
clone_size: many
j_call: TRBJ2-1
v_call: TRBV27
d_call: TRBD2

cdr3_aa: CSATGGKDEQFF
cdr3_nt: TGCAGCGCTACAGGGGGCAAGGATGAGCAGTTCTTC
clone_size: .
j_call: TRBJ2-1
v_call: TRBV29-1
d_call: TRBD1

cdr3_aa: CASSQGGSLLNEQFF
cdr3_nt: TGCGCCAGCAGCCAGGGCGGGAGTCTTCTGAATGAGCAGTTCTTC
clone_size: many
j_call: TRBJ2-1
v_call: TRBV4-3
d_call: TRBD2

cdr3_aa: CASSIYRGTRSGYTF
cdr3_nt: TGTGCCAGTAGTATATATCGGGGGACGAGAAGCGGCTACACCTTC
clone_size: many
j_call: TRBJ1-2
v_call: TRBV19
d_call: .

cdr3_aa: CASSLGRFYGYTF
cdr3_nt: TGTGCCAGCAGTTTGGGCAGGTTTTATGGCTACACCTTC
clone_size: few
j_call: TRBJ1-2
v_call: TRBV28
d_call: .

cdr3_aa: CASSFLSSSGRTEQFF
cdr3_nt: TGTGCCAGCAGTTTTCTATCGTCTAGCGGGAGAACTGAGCAGTTCTTC
clone_size: many
j_call: TRBJ2-1
v_call: TRBV27
d_call: TRBD2

cdr3_aa: CASSKGTALTGVETQYF
cdr3_nt: TGTGCCAGCAGCAAAGGGACGGCTTTGACAGGGGTAGAGACCCAGTACTTC
clone_size: many
j_call: TRBJ2-5
v_call: TRBV21-1
d_call: .

cdr3_aa: CSVDPASGTDTQYF
cdr3_nt: TGCAGCGTTGACCCGGCGTCGGGGACAGATACGCAGTATTTT
clone_size: many
j_call: TRBJ2-3
v_call: TRBV29-1
d_call: .

cdr3_aa: CASSYKSGTANEKLFF
cdr3_nt: TGTGCCAGCAGCTATAAATCCGGGACAGCTAATGAAAAACTGTTTTTT
clone_size: many
j_call: TRBJ1-4
v_call: TRBV7-9
d_call: TRBD1

cdr3_aa: CASSFAKEATNEKLFF
cdr3_nt: TGTGCCAGCAGCTTCGCGAAGGAAGCAACTAATGAAAAACTGTTTTTT
clone_size: many
j_call: TRBJ1-4
v_call: TRBV5-6
d_call: .

cdr3_aa: CASSPPNTNYGYTF
cdr3_nt: TGCGCCAGCAGCCCTCCGAACACTAACTATGGCTACACCTTC
clone_size: many
j_call: TRBJ1-2
v_call: TRBV5-1
d_call: .